The sequence of this T cell receptor (beta chain) was determined in a study of spatial heterogeneity in lung cancer. Study-wide findings and caveats: Mutation counts in tumors were tracked by counts of expanded intratumoral alpha and beta TCRs.

Specified time point: sample taken at primary tumor resection. CDR1 and CDR2 (germline): SGHVS, FNYEAQ. The V end was cut by 1 base, the J end by 9 bases, with 13 bases between. The CDR3 is 15 amino acids. TCRdb used MiXCR to reprocess the 5' RACE reads, holding one entry per CDR3 protein. Among 6,000 to 9,500 distinct CDR3 sequences listed, around 8.2% were seen once. Judged by abundance, this clonotype is medium-sized. Its specificity is not known. Sample: lung tumor tissue, taken at surgery. The clonotype was recovered from a male donor with early-stage non-small cell lung cancer. V and J are TRBV7-6 and TRBJ1-6; possible D gene TRBD1, 5 bases. CDR3 nucleotides: TGTGCCAGCAGCTTAGTAGGGGATGCCAGTTCACCCCTCCACTTT. Encoded protein: CASSLVGDASSPLHF.